Listed below are T cell receptor beta chains from one sample, sequenced in a study of blood T cell repertoires in COVID-19. Assay used: immunoSEQ multiplex PCR; TCRdb lists only in-frame clones, some missing. The repertoire holds 35,000 to 50,000 clones, with 87% as singletons. The material sequenced was peripheral blood. These receptors came from a man in his 60s with active COVID-19. Each CDR3 is given with its conserved first and last residue. A D gene is named only where the DNA matches it firmly. A clone size is listed for some rows: how often the clone was seen (once, few, many), or a class if it is expanded.

D,V,J,size,CDR3,DNA
-,TRBV11-3,TRBJ2-3,-,CASSSGSGDTQYF,TGTGCCAGCAGCTCCGGGAGCGGGGATACGCAGTATTTT
TRBD2,TRBV6-2/TRBV6-3,TRBJ2-1,once,CASSSPTSGNSYNEQFF,TGTGCCAGCAGTTCCCCGACTAGCGGGAACTCCTACAATGAGCAGTTCTTC
TRBD2,TRBV9,TRBJ2-5,once,CASSPGRGALQETQYF,TGTGCCAGCAGCCCAGGGAGGGGCGCGTTACAAGAGACCCAGTACTTC
TRBD1,TRBV9,TRBJ1-2,-,CASSPTGTGVYGYTF,TGTGCCAGCAGCCCCACCGGGACAGGGGTCTATGGCTACACCTTC
-,TRBV4-2,TRBJ1-1,once,CASSQESRRGGTEAFF,TGTGCCAGCAGCCAAGAGTCTCGCAGAGGGGGAACTGAAGCTTTCTTT
-,TRBV7-2,TRBJ1-5,-,CASSPAGDQPQHF,TGTGCCAGCAGCCCGGCCGGGGATCAGCCCCAGCATTTT
TRBD2,TRBV6-5,TRBJ2-1,once,CASRLTSGGAVEQFF,TGTGCCAGCAGGTTGACTAGCGGGGGGGCCGTTGAGCAGTTCTTC
TRBD1,TRBV11-2,TRBJ1-1,-,CASSSTSGQEAFF,TGTGCCAGCAGCTCGACTTCGGGACAGGAAGCTTTCTTT
TRBD1,TRBV29-1,TRBJ2-5,-,CSVGDRGSTQYF,TGCAGCGTTGGGGACAGGGGAAGCACCCAGTACTTC
-,TRBV9,TRBJ2-5,few,CASSVGAGYQETQYF,TGTGCCAGCAGCGTAGGGGCAGGGTATCAAGAGACCCAGTACTTC
-,TRBV7-6,TRBJ2-5,-,CASSKGQIRRQETQYF,TGTGCCAGCAGCAAAGGACAGATCAGGAGGCAAGAGACCCAGTACTTC
-,TRBV2,TRBJ1-3,-,CASSVIAGAGNTIYF,TGTGCCAGCAGTGTGATCGCAGGGGCGGGAAACACCATATATTTT
-,TRBV29-1,TRBJ1-1,-,CSVEDLRQPMNTEAFF,TGCAGCGTTGAAGATCTACGACAGCCGATGAACACTGAAGCTTTCTTT
-,TRBV3-1/TRBV3-2,TRBJ1-5,-,CASSQDWGLNQPQHF,TGTGCCAGCAGCCAAGATTGGGGCCTAAATCAGCCCCAGCATTTT
-,TRBV12-3/TRBV12-4,TRBJ1-5,-,CASSPDSNQPQHF,TGTGCCAGCAGCCCAGATAGCAATCAGCCCCAGCATTTT
TRBD1,TRBV29-1,TRBJ1-5,-,CSVGQGGSNQPQHF,TGCAGCGTTGGACAGGGCGGGAGCAATCAGCCCCAGCATTTT
-,TRBV12-3/TRBV12-4,TRBJ2-1,once,CASSLGVNEQFF,TGTGCCAGCAGCCTCGGGGTAAATGAGCAGTTCTTC
-,TRBV4-1,TRBJ1-3,-,CASSPTGQLGGNTIYF,TGCGCCAGCAGCCCAACAGGACAGTTGGGTGGAAACACCATATATTTT
-,TRBV28,TRBJ2-1,-,CASGQLNEQFF,TGTGCCAGCGGCCAGTTGAATGAGCAGTTCTTC
TRBD2,TRBV4-1,TRBJ2-7,-,CASSQIAGGSYEQYF,TGCGCCAGCAGCCAAATAGCGGGGGGCTCCTACGAGCAGTACTTC
-,TRBV27,TRBJ1-1,-,CASSPHEARNTEAFF,TGTGCCAGCAGTCCCCACGAGGCGAGGAACACTGAAGCTTTCTTT
-,TRBV7-8,TRBJ2-1,-,CASSERASTFLYNEQFF,TGTGCCAGCAGCGAACGGGCTAGCACATTTCTGTACAATGAGCAGTTCTTC
-,TRBV6-5,TRBJ2-2,-,CASSYAHKGAGELFF,TGTGCCAGCAGTTACGCGCACAAGGGGGCCGGGGAGCTGTTTTTT
-,TRBV28,TRBJ2-7,-,CASSLTRKRDEQYF,TGTGCCAGCAGTTTGACTAGAAAGAGGGACGAGCAGTACTTC
TRBD2,TRBV12-3/TRBV12-4,TRBJ2-7,-,CASSGTSAGEQYF,TGTGCCAGCAGCGGGACTAGCGCGGGCGAGCAGTACTTC
-,TRBV7-8,TRBJ2-7,medium-sized,CASSLAGGPYEQYF,TGTGCCAGCAGCTTAGCGGGGGGGCCATACGAGCAGTACTTC
TRBD1,TRBV7-8,TRBJ2-1,once,CASSRNTGDNEQFF,TGTGCCAGCAGCAGGAATACAGGGGACAATGAGCAGTTCTTC
TRBD2,TRBV6-5,TRBJ2-3,-,CASSYKTSGTDTQYF,TGTGCCAGCAGTTATAAGACTAGCGGCACAGATACGCAGTATTTT
TRBD1,TRBV2,TRBJ2-3,-,CASSEGRGTDTQYF,TGTGCCAGCAGTGAAGGCAGGGGGACAGATACGCAGTATTTT
-,TRBV6-4,TRBJ2-1,-,CASSESQGPQNEQFF,TGTGCCAGCAGTGAGAGTCAGGGGCCTCAAAATGAGCAGTTCTTC
-,TRBV7-2,TRBJ2-7,-,CASSFAASTYEQYF,TGTGCCAGCAGCTTCGCAGCGTCAACCTACGAGCAGTACTTC
TRBD1,TRBV7-8,TRBJ1-6,-,CASSLNRGPNSPLHF,TGTGCCAGCAGCCTTAACAGGGGCCCTAATTCACCCCTCCACTTT
TRBD2,TRBV5-4,TRBJ2-1,-,CASSLGRLAAYNEQFF,TGTGCCAGCAGCTTGGGGCGACTAGCGGCTTACAATGAGCAGTTCTTC
TRBD2,TRBV2,TRBJ2-3,-,CASSSRAGRGGDTQYF,TGTGCCAGCAGTTCCCGTGCGGGACGCGGGGGAGATACGCAGTATTTT
-,TRBV10-2,TRBJ2-3,-,CATGLSTSTDTQYF,TGCGCCACCGGACTTTCTACTAGCACAGATACGCAGTATTTT
-,TRBV18,TRBJ1-1,once,CASSQLNTEAFF,TGTGCCAGCTCGCAACTCAACACTGAAGCTTTCTTT
TRBD2,TRBV28,TRBJ2-3,-,CASIETSGRPDTQYF,TGTGCCAGCATTGAGACTAGCGGGCGTCCAGATACGCAGTATTTT
-,TRBV6-2/TRBV6-3,TRBJ2-7,few,CASSYSGVHEQYF,TGTGCCAGCAGTTACTCGGGCGTCCACGAGCAGTACTTC
TRBD1,TRBV19,TRBJ2-5,-,CASKTGQQQETQYF,TGTGCCAGCAAAACGGGACAGCAACAAGAGACCCAGTACTTC
TRBD1,TRBV10-2,TRBJ2-1,medium-sized,CASSESGTGGYNEQFF,TGCGCCAGCAGTGAGTCCGGGACAGGGGGCTACAATGAGCAGTTCTTC
-,TRBV28,TRBJ1-6,-,CASSSVFPSSPLHF,TGTGCCAGCAGTTCGGTATTCCCCTCTTCACCCCTCCACTTT
-,TRBV5-1,TRBJ2-1,-,CASSLATTGGEQFF,TGCGCCAGCAGCTTGGCCACGACAGGCGGTGAGCAGTTCTTC
-,TRBV18,TRBJ2-7,-,CASSSIQDEQYF,TGTGCCAGCTCAAGTATCCAGGACGAGCAGTACTTC
TRBD2,TRBV2,TRBJ2-1,once,CASRPLAGSYNEQFF,TGTGCCAGCAGGCCACTAGCGGGCTCCTACAATGAGCAGTTCTTC
-,TRBV6-5,TRBJ1-6,-,CASSYQVTYSPLHF,TGTGCCAGCAGTTACCAGGTTACCTATTCACCCCTCCACTTT
-,TRBV6-4,TRBJ2-3,-,CASSDLADTQYF,TGTGCCAGCAGTGACCTAGCAGATACGCAGTATTTT
TRBD2,TRBV4-3,TRBJ2-1,once,CASSQVAGGYSYNEQFF,TGCGCCAGCAGCCAAGTAGCGGGGGGGTACTCCTACAATGAGCAGTTCTTC
TRBD2,TRBV19,TRBJ2-1,-,CASSIGGGTLYNEQFF,TGTGCCAGTAGTATCGGGGGGGGGACATTATACAATGAGCAGTTCTTC
TRBD2,TRBV5-1,TRBJ2-7,-,CASSPRGTSGIGEQYF,TGCGCCAGCAGCCCGAGGGGGACTAGCGGTATCGGGGAGCAGTACTTC
-,TRBV14,TRBJ2-3,-,CASSQGGLTPQYF,TGTGCCAGCAGCCAAGGAGGCCTCACGCCGCAGTATTTT
-,TRBV6-5,TRBJ2-7,-,CASSYLFSEQYF,TGTGCCAGCAGTTACCTATTTAGCGAGCAGTACTTC
-,TRBV9,TRBJ2-2,-,CASSVDFRRGGELFF,TGTGCCAGCAGCGTAGATTTTCGGAGAGGCGGGGAGCTGTTTTTT
-,TRBV2,TRBJ2-5,-,CASSRDTKETQYF,TGTGCCAGCTCACGGGACACTAAAGAGACCCAGTACTTC
-,TRBV7-2,TRBJ2-3,-,CASSLATGRDTQYF,TGTGCCAGCAGCTTAGCGACGGGGAGAGATACGCAGTATTTT
TRBD1,TRBV28,TRBJ1-2,-,CASSPTHSTGGLSYGYTF,TGTGCCAGCAGCCCTACTCACTCGACAGGGGGCCTATCCTATGGCTACACCTTC